A selection of T cell receptor beta chains follows, all from one sample in a study of blood T cell repertoires in COVID-19. Generated by immunoSEQ multiplex PCR, the TCRdb table keeps only in-frame clones and is missing some. This sample has tens of thousands of clones, with approximately 84% found just once. The specimen was peripheral blood. These receptors originate from a woman of 80 years or more with acute or convalescent COVID-19. CDR3s include the opening cysteine and the closing phenylalanine or tryptophan. D genes are given only for firm matches. Clone sizes are given selectively: once, few, many, or a class where the clone is expanded.

cdr3_nt,cdr3_aa,v_call,j_call,d_call,clone_size
TGTGCCAGCATGCGGGCAAGGGACAAAGGGTACGAGCAGTACTTC,CASMRARDKGYEQYF,TRBV27,TRBJ2-7,.,.
TGTGCCAGCAGTGCGGACAGGGTCCCATACAATGAGCAGTTCTTC,CASSADRVPYNEQFF,TRBV25-1,TRBJ2-1,TRBD1,.
TGTGCCATCAGTGAGAGGGAGGCAGATACGCAGTATTTT,CAISEREADTQYF,TRBV10-3,TRBJ2-3,.,.
TGTGCCAGCAGCAAAGGGGAGGGCCTAGCCAAAAACATTCAGTACTTC,CASSKGEGLAKNIQYF,TRBV21-1,TRBJ2-4,.,.
TGTGCCAGCAGCTTGAGTCGCGCAGATACGCAGTATTTT,CASSLSRADTQYF,TRBV7-8,TRBJ2-3,.,.
TGCGCCAGCAACTCGCAGTATTTT,CASNSQYF,TRBV5-1,TRBJ2-3,.,once
TGTGCCAGCAGACAGAAACTCGATCTAAATGAAAAACTGTTTTTT,CASRQKLDLNEKLFF,TRBV5-8,TRBJ1-4,.,once
TGTGCCAGCAGCCCCGGGGGTCCCCTTATAGATACGCAGTATTTT,CASSPGGPLIDTQYF,TRBV14,TRBJ2-3,.,.
TGTGCCAGCTCAGGGGCAGGGGGGAATTTGGAAGCTTTCTTT,CASSGAGGNLEAFF,TRBV18,TRBJ1-1,TRBD1,.
TGTGCCACAAACCAGGGCAAACAGCCCCAGCATTTT,CATNQGKQPQHF,TRBV19,TRBJ1-5,.,medium-sized
TGTGCCAGCAGACGGGGACAGGACTATGGCTACACCTTC,CASRRGQDYGYTF,TRBV7-2,TRBJ1-2,TRBD1,.
TGTGCCAGCAGTTTGCGGGGGGGCTTCGGGGAGCTGTTTTTT,CASSLRGGFGELFF,TRBV2,TRBJ2-2,TRBD2,.
TGTGCCAGCAGCTCCCAAGTGGCGGGAGGCAGTGAGCAGTTCTTC,CASSSQVAGGSEQFF,TRBV7-2,TRBJ2-1,TRBD2,.
TGTGCCAGCTCACCGCGAGCCCCAGCGGGAGGGGGCACAGATACGCAGTATTTT,CASSPRAPAGGGTDTQYF,TRBV18,TRBJ2-3,TRBD2,.
TGTGCCAGCAGCTCACTAGCGGTTCCCTACAATGAGCAGTTCTTC,CASSSLAVPYNEQFF,TRBV7-6,TRBJ2-1,TRBD2,.
TGTGCCACCAGCAGAGATAGGGGCAGCTCCTACGAGCAGTACTTC,CATSRDRGSSYEQYF,TRBV15,TRBJ2-7,.,.
TGTGCCAGCAGCTTAGACCCAGGGCAGCCCCAGCATTTT,CASSLDPGQPQHF,TRBV7-9,TRBJ1-5,.,.
TGTGCCAGCAGTCCCCAGGGCGGTTATGGCTACACCTTC,CASSPQGGYGYTF,TRBV12-3/TRBV12-4,TRBJ1-2,.,once
TGTGCCATCAGGGGACTTGCGAACACTGAAGCTTTCTTT,CAIRGLANTEAFF,TRBV10-3,TRBJ1-1,.,.
TGTGCCAGCAGCTGGGGGACAGGGGTAAACGAGCAGTACTTC,CASSWGTGVNEQYF,TRBV7-2,TRBJ2-7,TRBD1,.
TGTGCCAGCAGTGCGGGGCTGAACACCGGGGAGCTGTTTTTT,CASSAGLNTGELFF,TRBV27,TRBJ2-2,.,.
TGTGCCTGGTCCCTCCGGGGAGGGGGGACCTATAGGGAGACCCAGTACTTC,CAWSLRGGGTYRETQYF,TRBV30,TRBJ2-5,.,.
TGTGCCAGCAGCTTCGGGCTGGCGGGGGGGCTCGATGAGCAGTTCTTC,CASSFGLAGGLDEQFF,TRBV7-2,TRBJ2-1,TRBD2,.
TGTGCCAGCAGACAGGGTTTCAGCTCCTACGAGCAGTACTTC,CASRQGFSSYEQYF,TRBV11-2,TRBJ2-7,.,.
TGCGCCAGCAGCCGGGTCACTACGAATGAAAAACTGTTTTTT,CASSRVTTNEKLFF,TRBV4-1,TRBJ1-4,.,.
TGTGCCAGCAGTTACTCCTTGAGCGGGAGGGCCAGTGAGCAGTTCTTC,CASSYSLSGRASEQFF,TRBV6-5,TRBJ2-1,TRBD2,.
TGTGCCAGCAGCTTGAGGGGTGGCACTGAAGCTTTCTTT,CASSLRGGTEAFF,TRBV5-6,TRBJ1-1,.,.
TGTGCCAGCAGCCAAACTGGTCAGGGGGCTCGGTCGCAGTTCTTC,CASSQTGQGARSQFF,TRBV11-2,TRBJ2-1,TRBD1,.